This TCR beta chain was sequenced for a study of blood T cell repertoires in COVID-19. Study-level background: PBMCs, B-cell-depleted T cells, or T cells provided the cDNA or gDNA that made up the material.

Recruitment covered about two dozen US areas and drew participants whose ages spanned about 18 to 95 years. Cohort placement rested on clinical history that participants reported themselves. The germline V and J ends were trimmed by 1 base and 5 bases, with 4 bases remaining between them. CDR1 is GTSNPN and CDR2 is SVGIG in the germline V gene (reference sequence). The CDR3 is 11 residues long. Authors' data handling: Reference gene primer amplification in the assay estimated nucleated cell counts. TCRdb's copy holds only in-frame clones and misses some; the assay was immunoSEQ multiplex PCR. The D gene and trimming were derived from the DNA, and the V and J assignments and clone size from that table. The sample has under 450,000 clones, about 89% seen once.

Sequenced sample: PBMCs or T cells enriched from blood (not recorded which). The V call is TRBV30, the J call TRBJ2-3; D gene ambiguous. This TCR came from a man under 40 who had recovered from COVID-19. DNA for the CDR3: TGTGCCTGGAGTGGGAGAGATACGCAGTATTTT. Translating gives CAWSGRDTQYF.